This T cell receptor beta chain was identified during a study of blood T cell repertoires in COVID-19. Germline V gene sequence: CDR1 LGHDT, CDR2 YNNKEL (reference sequence). The V segment lost 4 bases and the J segment 3 bases; nucleotides outside the gene matches: 5. The CDR3 contains 14 residues. This clone has a single count. TCRdb's table, derived via immunoSEQ multiplex PCR, lists solely in-frame clones and lacks some. The sample includes hundreds of thousands of clones, 65% to 90% of them seen just once. The chain has TRBV3-1 (or the pseudogene TRBV3-2) and TRBJ1-1; TRBD1 agrees at 7 bases. This TCR was recovered from a man aged 25 to 40 who had recovered from COVID-19. Sequencing was carried out using PBMCs or T cells enriched from blood (not recorded which). This chain's CDR3 is CASSPSQGHTEAFF. The CDR3 DNA is TGTGCCAGCAGCCCGTCACAGGGGCACACTGAAGCTTTCTTT.